The rows below give T cell receptor beta chains drawn from one sample of a study of T-cell reconstitution after alpha-beta-depleted transplantation in children. MiXCR, run by TCRdb on the PCR reads, gives a single entry per CDR3 protein. The table shows around 800,000 distinct CDR3 sequences, with 15% to 20% occurring only once. The sequenced sample was PBMCs, mostly from graft donor cells, obtained 360 days after TCRalphabeta/CD19-depleted stem cell transplant. Receptor source: a male patient younger than 18 who had a stem cell transplant for acute lymphoblastic leukemia, so the T cells may come from the graft donor. CDR3s include the opening cysteine and the closing phenylalanine or tryptophan. A D gene is named only where the DNA matches it firmly. Clone size appears in some rows only: once, few, many, or a class for an expanded clone.

D gene | J gene | CDR3 length | clone size | V gene | CDR3 protein | CDR3 DNA
TRBD2 | TRBJ2-5 | 14 | - | TRBV20-1 | CSARAGGPDETQYF | TGCAGTGCTAGAGCGGGAGGGCCGGATGAGACCCAGTACTTC
TRBD1 | TRBJ2-1 | 13 | - | TRBV19 | CASSRGPHNEQFF | TGTGCCAGTTCAAGGGGGCCCCACAATGAGCAGTTCTTC
- | TRBJ2-3 | 16 | few | TRBV18 | CASSPRESGPTDTQYF | TGTGCCAGCTCTCCTAGGGAAAGCGGGCCCACAGATACGCAGTATTTT
- | TRBJ1-3 | 14 | - | TRBV11-2 | CASSLVSTGNTIYF | TGTGCCAGCAGCTTAGTTTCGACTGGAAACACCATATATTTT
- | TRBJ2-3 | 13 | many | TRBV5-1 | CASSLGGTDTQYF | TGCGCCAGCAGCTTGGGGGGCACAGATACGCAGTATTTT
- | TRBJ1-2 | 17 | few | TRBV6-4 | CASSPVPDVGANYGYTF | TGTGCCAGCAGTCCCGTCCCGGACGTCGGAGCTAACTATGGCTACACCTTC
TRBD2 | TRBJ2-2 | 17 | many | TRBV5-1 | CASSLTRLAGEAGELFF | TGCGCCAGCAGCTTGACCCGACTAGCGGGAGAAGCCGGGGAGCTGTTTTTT
- | TRBJ1-3 | 12 | - | TRBV20-1 | CSAERTRNTIYF | TGCAGTGCGGAAAGGACTCGAAACACCATATATTTT
- | TRBJ2-1 | 13 | - | TRBV20-1 | CSASEIVSNEQFF | TGCAGTGCTAGCGAAATAGTTTCGAATGAGCAGTTCTTC
TRBD1 | TRBJ2-7 | 15 | - | TRBV4-1 | CASSQRWDRVYEQYF | TGCGCCAGCAGCCAACGGTGGGACAGGGTCTACGAGCAGTACTTC
TRBD2 | TRBJ2-3 | 16 | many | TRBV6-5 | CASSYRGGGGTDTQYF | TGTGCCAGCAGTTACCGGGGGGGAGGTGGCACAGATACGCAGTATTTT
- | TRBJ2-7 | 16 | few | TRBV20-1 | CSARDRGLAGFYEQYF | TGCAGTGCTAGAGATAGGGGGCTAGCGGGTTTCTACGAGCAGTACTTC
- | TRBJ1-5 | 14 | many | TRBV10-3 | CAIRQGASNQPQHF | TGTGCCATCAGACAGGGTGCCAGCAATCAGCCCCAGCATTTT
- | TRBJ2-1 | 18 | few | TRBV11-2 | CASSLIAPRVAGYNEQFF | TGTGCCAGCAGCTTAATCGCCCCCCGGGTTGCGGGGTACAATGAGCAGTTCTTC
- | TRBJ2-7 | 16 | - | TRBV5-1 | CASSLGQRERLYEQYF | TGCGCCAGCAGCTTAGGTCAGAGGGAGAGGCTCTACGAGCAGTACTTC
- | TRBJ1-5 | 14 | - | TRBV30 | CAWSGWYSNQPQHF | TGTGCCTGGAGTGGGTGGTATAGCAATCAGCCCCAGCATTTT
- | TRBJ2-3 | 17 | - | TRBV5-1 | CASSFFVGGGTTDTQYF | TGCGCCAGCAGCTTTTTCGTGGGGGGCGGAACCACAGATACGCAGTATTTT
- | TRBJ1-1 | 12 | many | TRBV20-1 | CSASARAAEAFF | TGCAGTGCTAGTGCCAGGGCGGCCGAAGCTTTCTTT
- | TRBJ2-2 | 13 | - | TRBV5-1 | CASSPDWVRELFF | TGCGCCAGCAGCCCGGACTGGGTCAGGGAGCTGTTTTTT
- | TRBJ2-1 | 13 | few | TRBV5-1 | CASTGVQGNEQFF | TGCGCCAGCACGGGGGTACAAGGGAATGAGCAGTTCTTC
TRBD1 | TRBJ2-3 | 16 | - | TRBV4-1 | CASSQDRGQGGGPQYF | TGCGCCAGCAGCCAAGATCGTGGACAGGGGGGCGGGCCGCAGTATTTT
- | TRBJ2-5 | 12 | - | TRBV14 | CASSQFGVTQYF | TGTGCCAGCAGCCAATTCGGGGTGACCCAGTACTTC
TRBD2 | TRBJ2-2 | 20 | - | TRBV7-7 | CASSPVYLLAGAPNTGELFF | TGTGCCAGCAGTCCGGTTTACCTACTAGCGGGCGCGCCAAACACCGGGGAGCTGTTTTTT
TRBD2 | TRBJ2-5 | 16 | - | TRBV11-2 | CASSSETSGYEETQYF | TGTGCCAGCAGCTCCGAGACTAGCGGTTATGAAGAGACCCAGTACTTC
TRBD1 | TRBJ2-3 | 16 | - | TRBV6-5 | CASSYTARQGDVTQYF | TGTGCCAGCAGTTACACCGCGAGACAGGGAGATGTTACGCAGTATTTT
- | TRBJ2-1 | 16 | few | TRBV2 | CASSEALKTTYNEQFF | TGTGCCAGCAGTGAAGCCCTGAAGACTACCTACAATGAGCAGTTCTTC
- | TRBJ2-1 | 13 | many | TRBV5-1 | CASSRSGGNEQFF | TGCGCCAGCAGCCGGTCCGGAGGCAATGAGCAGTTCTTC
- | TRBJ2-7 | 16 | - | TRBV12-3/TRBV12-4 | CASSLRWQNSRYEQYF | TGTGCCAGCAGTTTAAGGTGGCAGAATAGTCGCTACGAGCAGTACTTC
- | TRBJ2-2 | 14 | - | TRBV3-1 | CASSQESRTGELFF | TGTGCCAGCAGCCAAGAATCAAGGACCGGGGAGCTGTTTTTT
- | TRBJ2-7 | 13 | few | TRBV2 | CASRRTAAYEQYF | TGTGCCAGCAGGAGGACGGCTGCCTACGAGCAGTACTTC
- | TRBJ2-2 | 15 | many | TRBV7-3 | CASSPRRGNTGELFF | TGTGCCAGCAGCCCGCGAAGGGGGAACACCGGGGAGCTGTTTTTT
- | TRBJ2-3 | 16 | - | TRBV11-2 | CASTTLRRGMLDTQYF | TGTGCCAGCACCACACTTCGCCGCGGGATGTTAGATACGCAGTATTTT
TRBD2 | TRBJ2-1 | 16 | - | TRBV11-2 | CASRRTSGRSYNEQFF | TGTGCCAGCAGACGGACTAGCGGGAGGTCATACAATGAGCAGTTCTTC
- | TRBJ2-1 | 15 | - | TRBV19 | CASRPGPRPHNEQFF | TGTGCCAGTAGACCGGGACCCAGACCCCACAATGAGCAGTTCTTC
TRBD2 | TRBJ2-7 | 14 | few | TRBV20-1 | CSARDWEGFYEQYF | TGCAGTGCTAGAGATTGGGAGGGGTTCTACGAGCAGTACTTC
- | TRBJ2-5 | 14 | few | TRBV7-7 | CASSLGGRRETQYF | TGTGCCAGCAGCTTAGGGGGACGGCGCGAGACCCAGTACTTC
- | TRBJ2-3 | 16 | - | TRBV20-1 | CSASFWGIRATDTQYF | TGCAGTGCTAGTTTCTGGGGGATTCGAGCAACAGATACGCAGTATTTT
- | TRBJ2-5 | 15 | few | TRBV4-1 | CASSPKDVGEETQYF | TGCGCCAGCAGCCCCAAGGACGTCGGCGAAGAGACCCAGTACTTC
- | TRBJ2-1 | 17 | few | TRBV2 | CASSEISWNLPYNEQFF | TGTGCCAGCAGTGAAATATCTTGGAACCTCCCTTACAATGAGCAGTTCTTC
TRBD1 | TRBJ1-5 | 14 | few | TRBV12-3/TRBV12-4 | CASSLGQGVHPQHF | TGTGCCAGCAGTTTAGGCCAGGGGGTCCACCCCCAGCATTTT
TRBD1 | TRBJ1-4 | 14 | many | TRBV13 | CASALGTGEGKLFF | TGTGCCAGCGCTCTCGGGACAGGGGAGGGAAAACTGTTTTTT